One and the same sample provided the 32 T cell receptor beta chains below, sequenced in a study of graft-versus-host responses after intestinal transplantation. The repertoire was sequenced with immunoSEQ multiplex PCR; TCRdb's copy has only in-frame clones and lacks some. This table holds 12,000 to 15,000 clones, just under 30% found once. This specimen was alloreactive CD4+ T cells from a mixed lymphocyte reaction culture, taken before intestinal transplant. This sample's subset: CFSE-low proliferating T cells sorted from roughly six-day pre-transplant mixed lymphocyte reaction (GvH or HvG direction). Receptors were obtained from a human patient who received an intestinal transplant.

The chain has TRBV2 and TRBJ2-5; 10 bases fit TRBD2. Germline values: CDR1 SNHLY, CDR2 FYNNEI. Trimming took 7 bases from V and 7 from J; bases not matched to a gene: 12. CDR3 length: 15 amino acids. CDR3 coding DNA: TGTGCCAGCATTCGGGAAGCGGGAGGGTCCGGGACCCAGTACTTC. Translated: CASIREAGGSGTQYF. The full variable domain, with the rest looked up from reference TRBV2 and TRBJ2-5, is EPEVTQTPSHQVTQMGQEVILRCVPISNHLYFYWYRQILGQKVEFLVSFYNNEISEKSEIFDDQFSVERPDGSNFTLKIRSTKLEDSAMYFCASIREAGGSGTQYFGPGTRLLVL.

Only a few counts were recorded for this clone. The chain recombines TRBV20-1 with TRBJ2-1; D call uncertain. V was trimmed by 0 bases and J by 3 bases, leaving 0 bases between them. Germline CDR1 is DFQATT and CDR2 is SNEGSKA (reference sequence). This CDR3 has 11 amino acids. In DNA form, the CDR3 reads TGCAGTGCTAGAGACTACAATGAGCAGTTCTTC. Its protein is CSARDYNEQFF.

The CDR3 sequence: CASRRTGGPPRELFF. In DNA, the CDR3 is TGTGCCAGCAGGCGGACAGGGGGCCCCCCCCGGGAGCTGTTTTTT. This sequence joins TRBV28 and TRBJ2-2; 11 bases align to TRBD1. Trimming removed 6 bases from V and 9 bases from J; junction bases left unmatched: 9. This CDR3 comprises 15 residues. Germline V gene lookup returns CDR1 MDHEN and CDR2 SYDVKM. Based on the CDR3 plus reference TRBV28 and TRBJ2-2, the full variable domain is DVKVTQSSRYLVKRTGEKVFLECVQDMDHENMFWYRQDPGLGLRLIYFSYDVKMKEKGDIPEGYSVSREKKERFSLILESASTNQTSMYLCASRRTGGPPRELFFGEGSRLTVL.

Within the sample, this clone is medium-sized (0.01 to 0.1%). The chain links TRBV5-4 to TRBJ2-3, with 7 bases aligning to TRBD2. With V trimmed by 0 bases and J by 5 bases, 12 bases remained unmatched. The length of the CDR3 is 17 residues. Germline V gene data show CDR1 as SGHNT and CDR2 as YYREEE (reference sequence). CDR3 region: CASSLATAGWGGDTQYF. CDR3 nucleotides: TGTGCCAGCAGCTTGGCGACGGCTGGCTGGGGGGGAGATACGCAGTATTTT.

The gene calls are TRBV2 and TRBJ2-3; D unresolved. The V and J ends lost 4 bases and 5 bases respectively, with 7 bases between them. The CDR3 totals 12 residues. Germline CDR1 reads SNHLY; CDR2 reads FYNNEI. CDR3 sequence: CASSAQKDTQYF. The CDR3 DNA sequence: TGTGCCAGCAGTGCCCAGAAAGATACGCAGTATTTT.

This chain joins TRBV11-3 and TRBJ1-3; D gene ambiguous. CDR3 length: 17 residues. Trimming removed 5 bases from V and 0 bases from J, with 17 bases in between. Per germline, CDR1 SGHNT and CDR2 YENEEA. The DNA for the CDR3 is TGTGCCAGCAGCCTCATCCGGACGGCGAGCTCTGGAAACACCATATATTTT. As protein: CASSLIRTASSGNTIYF.

Regarding this clone: Because the CDR3 is missing its conserved closing phenylalanine or tryptophan, this is likely a read error. V gene TRBV4-1 combines with J gene TRBJ2-7, with D unclear. The CDR3 runs 15 residues. Germline lookup yields CDR1 MGHRA and CDR2 YSYEKL. V dropped 5 bases and J dropped 3 bases, with 17 bases sitting between them. The CDR3 is CASSFQLVRIYEQYY. The CDR3 nucleotides are TGCGCCAGCAGCTTCCAACTCGTCCGTATCTACGAGCAGTACTAC.

This clone was found a few times. CDR3 sequence (DNA): TGTGCCAGCAGTGCTGACCACGGGAATGGCTATGGCTACACCTTC. It is translated as CASSADHGNGYGYTF. This chain connects TRBV2 to TRBJ1-2; no firm D call. The CDR3 runs 15 residues. Trimming took off 4 bases at V and 4 bases at J, with 16 bases between the two ends. CDR1 and CDR2 from the germline V gene are SNHLY and FYNNEI. The full variable domain, in which reference TRBV2 and TRBJ1-2 provide the parts outside the CDR3, is EPEVTQTPSHQVTQMGQEVILRCVPISNHLYFYWYRQILGQKVEFLVSFYNNEISEKSEIFDDQFSVERPDGSNFTLKIRSTKLEDSAMYFCASSADHGNGYGYTFGSGTRLTVV.

The table lists this clone with a few counts. The genes are TRBV21-1 and TRBJ1-5. TRBV21-1 counts as a pseudogene. This CDR3 contains 14 residues. CDR3 residues: CASSQGTNNQPQHF. The CDR3 region has the DNA TGTGCCAGCAGCCAAGGGACGAACAATCAGCCCCAGCATTTT.

CDR3 nucleotides: TGTGCCAGCAGCGTAGGACACAGTAAATTCTATTCACCCCTCCACTTT. Residues: CASSVGHSKFYSPLHF. The chain joins TRBV9 to TRBJ1-6; D is undetermined. Germline V gene data show CDR1 as SGDLS and CDR2 as YYNGEE. V was trimmed by 0 bases and J by 8 bases, leaving 15 bases between them. The CDR3 spans 16 residues.

This chain links TRBV19 with TRBJ1-2; possibly TRBD1 for D (6 bases). Trimming pared 3 bases from V and 4 bases from J, leaving 12 bases between. The CDR3 has 14 residues. In germline, CDR1 is LNHDA, CDR2 SQIVND (reference sequence). The CDR3 DNA follows: TGTGCCAGTAGTATCGACGGACAGATCTATGGCTACACCTTC. This codes for CASSIDGQIYGYTF.

This chain uses TRBV28 with TRBJ2-7, with D perhaps TRBD1 or TRBD2 (7 bases each). The germline V gene encodes CDR1 MDHEN and CDR2 SYDVKM. This CDR3 has 14 residues. The ends were cut back, 6 bases at V and 4 bases at J, with 16 bases in the middle. The CDR3 DNA reads as TGTGCCAGCAGGCTGACAGGGAGGGGGTACGAGCAGTACTTC. It specifies CASRLTGRGYEQYF.

V and J are TRBV6-5 and TRBJ1-2; 8 bases are shared with TRBD1. This CDR3 is built from 15 residues. The ends lost 6 bases at V and 4 bases at J; junction bases unmatched: 10. The germline V gene encodes CDR1 MNHEY and CDR2 SVGAGI. CDR3 DNA: TGTGCCAGCAGATCGGGACAGGTCTTAATCTATGGCTACACCTTC. Amino acids: CASRSGQVLIYGYTF.

The gene calls are TRBV7-2 and TRBJ2-3, with 13 bases identical to TRBD2. This CDR3 contains 18 residues. Germline assignment: CDR1 SGHTA and CDR2 FQGNSA. V dropped 4 bases and J dropped 4; count of bases not matched to a gene: 11. CDR3 amino acids: CASSSLRVGLAGSDTQYF. The CDR3 DNA follows: TGTGCCAGCAGCTCCCTTCGGGTGGGACTAGCGGGATCAGATACGCAGTATTTT.

This clone counts as medium-sized. The chain uses TRBV5-1 and TRBJ1-3; D perhaps matches TRBD1 (5 bases). V was clipped by 3 bases and J by 4 bases, with 11 bases between them. This CDR3 region has 14 residues. Germline V gene sequence: CDR1 SGHRS, CDR2 YFSETQ. The CDR3 DNA sequence: TGCGCCAGCAGCTCCTCAGGGTCCGGAAACACCATATATTTT. This translates into CASSSSGSGNTIYF.

This clone was found a few times. The chain uses TRBV9 and TRBJ2-3; D gene unclear. Germline V lookup: CDR1 SGDLS, CDR2 YYNGEE. Between the trimmed V and J ends, which lost 1 base and 5 bases, there was a span of 8 bases. The CDR3 has 13 residues. CDR3 sequence: CASSVTPVDTQYF. CDR3 DNA: TGTGCCAGCAGCGTAACTCCGGTAGATACGCAGTATTTT.

This clone was found once. The chain carries TRBV5-1 and TRBJ2-3; 11 positions agree with TRBD2. The CDR3 covers 17 residues. CDR1 and CDR2 (germline): SGHRS, YFSETQ. The ends lost 2 bases at V and 4 bases at J; junction bases unmatched: 9. The DNA of the CDR3 is TGCGCCAGCAGCTTAGTGTTTAGCGGGAGGGCCGCAGATACGCAGTATTTT. The encoded protein is CASSLVFSGRAADTQYF.

This clone was seen more than once but under ten times. A much larger clone lies one base from this, so it may be a read error. The chain recombines TRBV4-2 with TRBJ1-3, with D perhaps TRBD1 (5 bases). The CDR3 has 16 amino acids. CDR1 and CDR2 (germline): LGHNA, YNFKEQ. V was shortened by 4 bases and J by 0 bases, with 13 bases between the two germline ends. The CDR3 sequence is CASSPGRASSGNTIYF. The CDR3 bases are TGTGCCAGCAGCCCAGGGCGGGCTAGCTCTGGAAACACCATATATTTT.

This chain joins TRBV5-8 and TRBJ1-6; 7 nucleotides align to TRBD1. The germline V gene encodes CDR1 SGHTS and CDR2 YDEGEE. V shed 4 bases, J shed 4 bases, and the junction held 2 bases outside the gene matches. The CDR3 runs 14 residues. The CDR3 sequence: CASSGGQYNSPLHF. The DNA for the CDR3 is TGTGCCAGCAGCGGGGGACAGTATAATTCACCCCTCCACTTT.

The chain joins TRBV18 to TRBJ2-1; TRBD2 matches 10 bases. Germline-derived CDR1 and CDR2 are KGHSH and LQKENI. The V segment lost 5 bases and the J segment 7 bases; nucleotides outside the gene matches: 11. The CDR3 runs 16 residues. The CDR3 sequence is CASSAGTSEVRNEQFF. CDR3 DNA sequence: TGTGCCAGCTCAGCCGGGACTAGCGAAGTCAGGAATGAGCAGTTCTTC.

V gene TRBV15 combines with J gene TRBJ2-7; D perhaps matches TRBD2 (5 bases). Trimming cost V 8 bases and J 3 bases, with 14 bases left between them. The CDR3 runs to 13 residues. Germline CDR1 LNHNV, CDR2 YYDKDF (reference sequence). The DNA of the CDR3 is TGTGCCACCCCCAGTGCCGGGGTCTACGAGCAGTACTTC. Residues: CATPSAGVYEQYF. Full variable domain (remainder filled in from reference TRBV15 and TRBJ2-7): DAMVIQNPRYQVTQFGKPVTLSCSQTLNHNVMYWYQQKSSQAPKLLFHYYDKDFNNEADTPDNFQSRRPNTSFCFLDIRSPGLGDTAMYLCATPSAGVYEQYFGPGTRLTVT.

The chain links TRBV2 to TRBJ1-2, with 7 bases that match TRBD1. Looked up from germline, CDR1 is SNHLY and CDR2 is FYNNEI. The V and J ends lost 6 bases and 8 bases, in that order; junction bases with no gene match: 9. CDR3 length: 13 residues. Written as DNA, the CDR3 is TGTGCCAGCAGCACAAACAGGGGATACGGCTACACCTTC. Its translation: CASSTNRGYGYTF.

DNA for the CDR3: TGTGCCAGCAGCCTAACTTCGGGCAGCCATGAGCAGTTCTTC. Amino acids: CASSLTSGSHEQFF. The J gene is TRBJ2-1, the V gene TRBV9; D is ambiguous. The V end lost 4 bases, the J end lost 8 bases, and 16 bases lay between the germline ends. Germline CDR1 and CDR2: SGDLS and YYNGEE. This CDR3 comprises 14 residues.

Of note for this clone: Compared with germline, one end of the junction differs, possibly owing to a read error. In the same sample, other DNA sequences code for this CDR3. This chain connects TRBV27 to TRBJ2-2; 10 bases match TRBD2. The germline V gene has CDR1 MNHEY and CDR2 SMNVEV (reference sequence). The CDR3 length is 16 residues. CDR3 in amino acids: CASSFLAGGWTGELFF. The CDR3 nucleotides read TGTGCCAGCAGTTTCTTAGCGGGAGGATGGACCGGGGAACTGTTTTTT.

The chain is built from TRBV7-3 and TRBJ1-5; D ambiguous. V was shortened by 2 bases and J by 5 bases, with 7 bases between the two germline ends. This CDR3 is built from 13 residues. Germline loops: CDR1 SGHTA, CDR2 FQGTGA. The CDR3 region has the DNA TGTGCCAGCAGCTTAGGGAGGGATCAGCCCCAGCATTTT. It codes for CASSLGRDQPQHF. The entire variable domain, with the rest obtained from reference TRBV7-3 and TRBJ1-5, is as follows: GAGVSQTPSNKVTEKGKYVELRCDPISGHTALYWYRQSLGQGPEFLIYFQGTGAADDSGLPNDRFFAVRPEGSVSTLKIQRTERGDSAVYLCASSLGRDQPQHFGDGTRLSIL.

CDR3 region: CASSGLADPYEQYF. In nucleotides, the CDR3 is TGTGCCAGCAGTGGGCTAGCGGACCCCTACGAGCAGTACTTC. This chain joins TRBV6-1 and TRBJ2-5, with 7 bases lining up with TRBD2. The DNA end lines up better with TRBJ2-7; the J call may be wrong. The CDR3 length is 14 residues. Germline CDR1 and CDR2: MNHNS and SASEGT.

As regards this clone: This specimen includes other DNA sequences encoding the same CDR3. V and J are TRBV4-1 and TRBJ2-4; D may be TRBD1 (5 bases). V gave up 0 bases and J gave up 0 bases, with 9 bases separating them. This CDR3 has 16 residues. CDR1 is MGHRA and CDR2 is YSYEKL in the germline V gene. CDR3 bases: TGCGCCAGCAGCCAAGAGGGGCTGGTAGCCAAAAACATTCAGTACTTC. Translation: CASSQEGLVAKNIQYF.

The chain employs TRBV7-2 and TRBJ1-1; no clear D. CDR1 and CDR2 (germline): SGHTA, FQGNSA. The germline V and J ends were trimmed by 0 bases and 11 bases, with 7 bases remaining between them. The CDR3 has 11 residues. The CDR3 nucleotides read TGTGCCAGCAGCTTAGCGGGATCGGCTTTCTTT. Amino acids: CASSLAGSAFF.

The chain recombines TRBV7-2 with TRBJ2-1, with 8 bases lining up with TRBD2. The CDR3 sequence is 15 residues long. The V gene end was trimmed by 5 bases and the J gene end by 8 bases; junction bases not matched to a gene: 11. Germline V CDR1 and CDR2: SGHTA, FQGNSA. The CDR3 spells CASSQTGLDFYEQFF. Written as DNA, the CDR3 is TGTGCCAGCAGCCAAACGGGACTAGATTTCTATGAGCAGTTCTTC.

The chain joins TRBV5-4 to TRBJ2-1, with D possibly being TRBD2 (6 bases). CDR1 is SGHNT and CDR2 is YYREEE in the germline V gene (reference sequence). The CDR3 covers 17 residues. Trimming took 4 bases from V and 1 from J, leaving 18 bases between them. CDR3 DNA: TGTGCCAGCAGCCGACGAAGGGACTTTATTTCCTACAATGAGCAGTTCTTC. Translation: CASSRRRDFISYNEQFF.

The chain couples TRBV7-3 to TRBJ2-3; D not resolved. CDR3 length: 13 amino acids. The V gene lost 2 bases and the J gene lost 1 base, with 4 bases spanning the gap. Germline V gives CDR1 SGHTA, CDR2 FQGTGA. The CDR3 sequence: CASSLLGTDTQYF. CDR3 bases: TGTGCCAGCAGCTTACTGGGCACAGATACGCAGTATTTT.

Only a few counts were recorded for this clone. V usage is TRBV5-6 and J usage is TRBJ2-2; D may match TRBD1 or TRBD2 (5 bases each). The germline V and J ends were trimmed by 0 bases and 0 bases, with 6 bases remaining between them. In germline, CDR1 is SGHDT, CDR2 YYEEEE. The CDR3 length is 15 residues. CDR3 residues: CASSLGGANTGELFF. CDR3 DNA: TGTGCCAGCAGCTTGGGAGGGGCGAACACCGGGGAGCTGTTTTTT.